This T cell receptor beta chain was sequenced for a study of blood T cells in healthy people across ages. For the second PCR, which ran for about 6 to 11 cycles, a sample-barcoded 5' primer and a J-beta primer mix were used. Each cDNA molecule received a tag from a template-switch adaptor that had 12 random nucleotides. Using its own MiXCR run on the 5' RACE reads, TCRdb lists one record per CDR3 protein. The data contain 1.5 million to 2 million distinct CDR3 sequences, under 30% of them seen just once; the ten biggest clones take up less than 9.5%. This clonotype has ten or more counts. This CDR3 is 15 amino acids long. The V gene lost 6 bases and the J gene lost 2 bases, with 20 bases spanning the gap. Germline V CDR1 and CDR2: DFQATT, SNEGSKA (reference sequence).

The origin of this receptor is a woman under 40 in good health. The rearrangement links TRBV20-1 to TRBJ2-7; perhaps TRBD2 as D (5 bases). The material sequenced was blood. The CDR3: CSASTSSGIAYEQYF. The DNA for the CDR3 is TGCAGTGCCTCAACCTCCTCCGGGATAGCCTACGAGCAGTACTTC.